Described below is a single TCR beta chain sequence and its context. The antigen remains undetermined. The data were obtained in a study of T cell responses to AZD1222 COVID-19 vaccine. Profiled with immunoSEQ multiplex PCR; TCRdb holds only in-frame clones, not every one. The table records about 120,000 clones, about 89% of them present only once. Study results and caveats: Close to half of spike-specific TCRs reportedly recognize unmutated variant regions. Samples come after the peak T cell response, not at day 14. Vaccine-associated CD4 TCRs spanned spike, dominant at 160-218 and 743-854.

Sequenced material: peripheral blood, taken on day 0 of AZD1222 vaccination. This TCR came from an adult in good health.

CDR3: CASSSTGNTEAFF. CDR3 DNA sequence: TGCGCCAGCAGCTCCACAGGGAACACTGAAGCTTTCTTT. The J gene is TRBJ1-1, the V gene TRBV5-1; a possible D gene is TRBD1 (5 bases). This CDR3 has 13 residues. Between the trimmed V and J ends, which lost 3 bases and 1 base, there was a span of 7 bases. CDR1 and CDR2 from the germline V gene are SGHRS and YFSETQ. The complete variable domain, with remaining parts taken from reference TRBV5-1 and TRBJ1-1, reads KAGVTQTPRYLIKTRGQQVTLSCSPISGHRSVSWYQQTPGQGLQFLFEYFSETQRNKGNFPGRFSGRQFSNSRSEMNVSTLELGDSALYLCASSSTGNTEAFFGQGTRLTVV.